This TCR beta chain comes out of a study of cytotoxic CD8 clonotypes in ibrutinib-treated CLL. Study-wide background: Samples averaged approximately 250,000 productive templates and more than 85,000 productive rearrangements. The study's findings and limits: Before falling back toward baseline at progression, clonality had risen at the time of ibrutinib response.

Libraries were prepared by immunoSEQ multiplex PCR; TCRdb keeps only in-frame clonotypes and omits some of them. The sample has about 130,000 clones, around 84% seen once. Between the trimmed V and J ends, which lost 0 bases and 0 bases, there was a span of 10 bases. The CDR3 runs to 15 residues. Germline-derived CDR1 and CDR2 are SGHKS and YYEKEE (reference sequence). Points on this clone: Its antigen is still unknown.

The V gene is TRBV5-5, the J gene TRBJ2-7, with D unresolved. This sequence originates from a human donor with chronic lymphocytic leukemia. The source was PBMCs, collected after 24 months of ibrutinib treatment. The chain's CDR3 is CASSLEAASSYEQYF. The CDR3 DNA sequence: TGTGCCAGCAGCTTGGAGGCGGCAAGCTCCTACGAGCAGTACTTC.